The present T cell receptor (beta chain) was sequenced within a study of T cells in Graves' hyperthyroidism and ophthalmopathy. Study results and caveats: Blood held most thyroid clonotypes expanded above 0.001 frequency. Ophthalmopathy was separated from stable hyperthyroidism by a 13 V-J model. Model predictions of ophthalmopathy came a median 6.5 months before onset.

Diagnoses were made from clinical symptoms, serum measures (thyroxine and TRAb), thyroid ultrasound and orbital computed tomography. This CDR3 is 13 amino acids long. CDR1 WSHSY and CDR2 SAAADI come from the germline V gene. Trimming cost V 8 bases and J 4 bases; bases outside gene matches: 3. Amplification yielded TCR beta CDR3 regions, with RNA transcripts as the source. First-round RT-PCR with HTBI primers amplified the TCR CDR3 region. TCRdb recomputed calls from the multiplex PCR reads with MiXCR, one row per CDR3 protein. The data show over 650,000 distinct CDR3 sequences, with about 45% seen just once and approximately 6.8% held by the top ten. This clonotype showed up many times. The antigen is unknown.

The source material was peripheral blood or thyroid tissue (not recorded which). The J gene is TRBJ1-1, the V gene TRBV10-2; 11 bases line up with TRBD1. This TCR came from an adult man with Graves' disease, either hyperthyroidism or ophthalmopathy (not recorded which). CDR3 coding DNA: TGCGCCAGCGATGGGACAGGGGGCACTGAAGCTTTCTTT. Its translation is CASDGTGGTEAFF.